These 30 T cell receptor beta chains came from one sample sequenced in a study of PD-1 blockade in classical Hodgkin lymphoma. Sequencing used immunoSEQ multiplex PCR; TCRdb keeps in-frame clones, though not all of them. The data contain tens of thousands of clones, 90% of them singletons. The time point denotes: cycle 4 day 1 (C4D1), after more than five weeks of nivolumab. Relapses following autologous stem cell transplantation were seen in all patients, with brentuximab vedotin exposure varying. The material sequenced was peripheral blood mononuclear cells (PBMCs), taken before the fourth cycle of nivolumab. Receptor source: a human donor with classical Hodgkin lymphoma.

The gene calls are TRBV27 and TRBJ2-7; D possibly corresponds to TRBD2 (6 bases). Germline assignment: CDR1 MNHEY and CDR2 SMNVEV (reference sequence). This CDR3 region has 14 residues. V was trimmed by 3 bases and J by 1 base, leaving 10 bases between them. This CDR3 reads CASSFGTSSYEQYF. The CDR3 DNA follows: TGTGCCAGCAGTTTTGGGACTTCATCCTACGAGCAGTACTTC.

The chain couples TRBV19 to TRBJ2-2; the D is unclear. Trimming took 5 bases from V and 6 from J, leaving 7 bases between them. Germline V CDR1 and CDR2: LNHDA, SQIVND (reference sequence). The CDR3 covers 12 residues. CDR3 sequence (DNA): TGTGCCAGTAGTCGAGGCCCCGGGGAGCTGTTTTTT. Its translation is CASSRGPGELFF.

This chain joins TRBV9 and TRBJ1-3, with 7 nucleotides matching TRBD1. The V and J ends lost 4 bases and 7 bases, in that order; junction bases with no gene match: 8. The CDR3 sequence is 14 residues long. Germline-derived CDR1 and CDR2 are SGDLS and YYNGEE. This CDR3 reads CASSSQGLGNTIYF. DNA of the CDR3: TGTGCCAGCAGCTCACAGGGGCTTGGGAACACCATATATTTT.

This chain joins TRBV7-9 and TRBJ2-2; 13 nucleotides line up with TRBD2. V shed 2 bases and J 5 bases; nucleotides not matched to a gene: 8. The CDR3 is 18 amino acids. CDR1 and CDR2 from the germline V gene are SEHNR and FQNEAQ (reference sequence). CDR3 sequence (DNA): TGTGCCAGCAGCTTAACCTACGGACTAGCGGGAGATACCGGGGAGCTGTTTTTT. Amino acids: CASSLTYGLAGDTGELFF.

The V gene is TRBV28, the J gene TRBJ1-2; 9 positions match TRBD1. Germline assignment: CDR1 MDHEN and CDR2 SYDVKM. V dropped 3 bases and J dropped 0; count of bases not matched to a gene: 2. The CDR3 contains 15 residues. CDR3 in DNA: TGTGCCAGCAGTTTCCGACAGGGGGCTAACTATGGCTACACCTTC. Its protein product is CASSFRQGANYGYTF.

About this clone itself: One end of the junction does not line up with germline, which may come from a read error. This rearrangement joins TRBV27 to TRBJ1-6, with 8 positions matching TRBD1. Germline V gene sequence: CDR1 MNHEY, CDR2 SMNVEV (reference sequence). This CDR3 contains 17 residues. In nucleotides, the CDR3 is TGTGCCAGCAGTATTGCTCGGACAGGGACCTATTATTCACCCCTCCACTTT. Its translation is CASSIARTGTYYSPLHF.

The V gene is TRBV10-3, the J gene TRBJ1-1; D uncertain. The CDR3 loop spans 16 amino acids. Trimming stripped 0 bases from V and 0 bases from J, with 11 bases between. Germline V gives CDR1 ENHRY, CDR2 SYGVKD. The CDR3 nucleotides are TGTGCCATCAGTGAGTCGGCTCAATGGGTGAACACTGAAGCTTTCTTT. Translating gives CAISESAQWVNTEAFF.

The V gene is TRBV30, the J gene TRBJ1-2, with D possibly TRBD1 on 6 matching bases. The germline gives CDR1 GTSNPN, CDR2 SVGIG (reference sequence). The CDR3 covers 11 residues. The CDR3 DNA reads TGTGCGTTGACAGGAAAAAATGGCTACACCTTC. Translating it yields CALTGKNGYTF. The full variable domain, its missing parts supplied by reference TRBV30 and TRBJ1-2, is SQTIHQWPATLVQPVGSPLSLECTVEGTSNPNLYWYRQAAGRGLQLLFYSVGIGQISSEVPQNLSASRPQDRQFILSSKKLLLSDSGFYLCALTGKNGYTFGSGTRLTVV.

The chain uses TRBV4-1 and TRBJ2-7; D ambiguous. CDR1 is MGHRA and CDR2 is YSYEKL in the germline V gene. Trimming took 2 bases from V and 4 from J, leaving 12 bases between them. The length of the CDR3 is 14 residues. The CDR3 here is CASSQKQSSYEQYF. CDR3 DNA: TGCGCCAGCAGCCAAAAACAATCCTCATACGAGCAGTACTTC.

This chain uses TRBV11-2 with TRBJ1-4; D unclear. The CDR3 spans 16 residues. V lost 5 bases and J lost 5, with 18 bases in between. The V gene's germline CDR1 is SGHAT and CDR2 FQNNGV. The CDR3 DNA is TGTGCCAGCAGCCGTGGGTCCGGGGTGATAAATGAAAAACTGTTTTTT. Residues: CASSRGSGVINEKLFF. Drawing the rest from reference TRBV11-2 and TRBJ1-4, the complete variable domain is EAGVAQSPRYKIIEKRQSVAFWCNPISGHATLYWYQQILGQGPKLLIQFQNNGVVDDSQLPKDRFSAERLKGVDSTLKIQPAKLEDSAVYLCASSRGSGVINEKLFFGSGTQLSVL.

CDR3 bases: TGTGCCAGCAGCCAGGAAGGGACAGGGGGCTCATATACGCAGTATTTT. This sequence encodes CASSQEGTGGSYTQYF. This chain uses TRBV4-2 with TRBJ2-3, with TRBD1 matching over 12 bases. The junction had 8 bases not matched to a gene; V was cut back by 3 bases and J by 7 bases. This CDR3 contains 16 residues. Looked up from germline, CDR1 is LGHNA and CDR2 is YNFKEQ.

This clone came up a few times. The chain couples TRBV7-9 to TRBJ1-2; weak D call: TRBD1 (5 bases). The germline CDR1 and CDR2 sequences are SEHNR and FQNEAQ (reference sequence). The V end was cut by 1 base, the J end by 3 bases, with 9 bases between. The CDR3 extends over 14 amino acids. CDR3 sequence (DNA): TGTGCCAGCAGCTTAGGGACAAGATACTATGGCTACACCTTC. Amino acid sequence: CASSLGTRYYGYTF.

Regarding this clone: The same CDR3 can be traced to other DNA sequences in this sample. V and J are TRBV20-1 and TRBJ2-7, with D hard to call. The CDR3 consists of 11 residues. CDR1 DFQATT and CDR2 SNEGSKA come from the germline V gene (reference sequence). V lost 0 bases to trimming and J lost 3 bases, with 3 bases between them. The CDR3 sequence is CSARENYEQYF. The CDR3, as DNA: TGCAGTGCTAGAGAGAACTACGAGCAGTACTTC.

In this sample, this clone turned up once. The V gene is TRBV9, the J gene TRBJ1-4, with 11 bases fitting TRBD1. Germline V gene data show CDR1 as SGDLS and CDR2 as YYNGEE. This CDR3 is built from 14 residues. With 2 bases clipped from V and 6 bases from J, the junction kept 0 bases outside the gene matches. CDR3 bases: TGTGCCAGCAGCGTGGGACAGGGGGATGAAAAACTGTTTTTT. Translated: CASSVGQGDEKLFF.

The chain combines TRBV28 with TRBJ1-2; TRBD1 might be the D (5 bases). The CDR3 extends over 11 amino acids. Germline values: CDR1 MDHEN, CDR2 SYDVKM. V lost 8 bases to trimming and J lost 13 bases, with 17 bases between them. CDR3 nucleotide sequence: TGTGCCAGCGGGACCCTCGACGGTAGCACCTTC. Translation: CASGTLDGSTF.

The CDR3, as DNA: TGTGCCTGGAGTGTACCGGGACAGGGGGCCGGCTACACCTTC. This translates into CAWSVPGQGAGYTF. V and J are TRBV30 and TRBJ1-2, with 12 bases identical to TRBD1. This CDR3 contains 14 residues. The germline CDR1 and CDR2 sequences are GTSNPN and SVGIG (reference sequence). The V segment lost 0 bases and the J segment 8 bases; nucleotides outside the gene matches: 4.

This clone was seen more than once but under ten times. The chain carries TRBV18 and TRBJ2-4; TRBD1 matches 9 bases. The CDR3 contains 16 residues. Germline V lookup: CDR1 KGHSH, CDR2 LQKENI. J lost 7 bases, V lost 6 bases, and 13 bases had no gene match. The CDR3 protein is CASSRWGTGLVNIQYF. In DNA, the CDR3 is TGTGCCAGCTCGCGTTGGGGGACAGGGCTGGTCAACATTCAGTACTTC.

J is TRBJ2-7 and V is TRBV7-9; possibly TRBD1 for D (6 bases). Trimming left V 3 bases short and J 3 bases short, with 12 bases between. The CDR3 has 14 amino acids. Per germline, CDR1 SEHNR and CDR2 FQNEAQ (reference sequence). DNA of the CDR3: TGTGCCAGCAGCTTCCTGACAGGAGGCTACGAGCAGTACTTC. Translating gives CASSFLTGGYEQYF.

In nucleotides, the CDR3 is TGTGCCAGCAGCTTAGGAGGGACAAGAAATCAGCCCCAGCATTTT. It codes for CASSLGGTRNQPQHF. The J gene is TRBJ1-5, the V gene TRBV7-6; TRBD1 might be the D (6 bases). The CDR3 has 15 amino acids. Germline values: CDR1 SGHVS, CDR2 FNYEAQ. V shed 1 base and J shed 4 bases, with 11 bases lying between them.

The chain links TRBV7-9 to TRBJ2-3; D is possibly TRBD1 (6 bases). Germline-derived CDR1 and CDR2 are SEHNR and FQNEAQ (reference sequence). This CDR3 has 16 amino acids. The ends were cut back, 5 bases at V and 0 bases at J, with 15 bases in the middle. The CDR3 spells CASSPGVRASTDTQYF. In DNA form, the CDR3 reads TGTGCCAGCAGCCCAGGGGTGAGGGCGAGCACAGATACGCAGTATTTT.

Only one count was recorded for this clone. The chain carries TRBV19 and TRBJ2-4; D gene uncertain. Germline values: CDR1 LNHDA, CDR2 SQIVND (reference sequence). Trimming pared 8 bases from V and 0 bases from J, leaving 11 bases between. The CDR3 spans 14 residues. The CDR3 protein is CASGWNLAKNIQYF. The CDR3, as DNA: TGTGCCAGTGGGTGGAATCTAGCCAAAAACATTCAGTACTTC.

V and J are TRBV5-6 and TRBJ1-5; D call uncertain. The CDR3 is 15 residues long. V lost 3 bases, J lost 0 bases, and 10 bases lay in between. Germline V gene data show CDR1 as SGHDT and CDR2 as YYEEEE. The DNA of the CDR3 is TGTGCCAGCAGCTACTACCCAGATAGCAATCAGCCCCAGCATTTT. Residues: CASSYYPDSNQPQHF.

This chain connects TRBV29-1 to TRBJ2-5, with TRBD1 matching over 8 bases. V shed 4 bases, J shed 7 bases, and the junction held 11 bases outside the gene matches. Looked up from germline, CDR1 is SQVTM and CDR2 is ANQGSEA. This CDR3 spans 14 amino acids. In nucleotides, the CDR3 is TGCAGCGTTGCCCTGGGACAGGTACTTGTGACCCAGTACTTC. As protein: CSVALGQVLVTQYF.

This clone appeared a few times. The gene calls are TRBV29-1 and TRBJ2-7, with 7 positions matching TRBD1. The germline gives CDR1 SQVTM, CDR2 ANQGSEA. Trimming at V came to 6 bases and at J to 3 bases, leaving 11 bases not matched to a gene. CDR3 length: 14 residues. The CDR3 reads CSVAVGTDLYEQYF. In nucleotides, the CDR3 is TGCAGCGTGGCTGTCGGGACAGACCTCTACGAGCAGTACTTC.

This chain joins TRBV10-3 and TRBJ1-3; 8 nucleotides match TRBD1. Germline CDR1 reads ENHRY; CDR2 reads SYGVKD. Trimming at V came to 6 bases and at J to 4 bases, leaving 8 bases not matched to a gene. CDR3 length: 15 residues. The CDR3 DNA is TGTGCCATCAGCACTGGACAGGGTACCGGAAACACCATATATTTT. Translated, it gives CAISTGQGTGNTIYF.

The rearrangement links TRBV29-1 to TRBJ2-3; perhaps TRBD1 as D (6 bases). Germline V gene sequence: CDR1 SQVTM, CDR2 ANQGSEA. Trimming cost V 4 bases and J 4 bases, with 18 bases left between them. The CDR3 totals 15 residues. CDR3 loop: CSVAFGRGGSDTQYF. As DNA, the CDR3 is TGCAGCGTTGCGTTCGGCAGGGGTGGATCAGATACGCAGTATTTT.

The chain is built from TRBV5-1 and TRBJ2-1; 8 bases are a match to TRBD2. The V segment lost 1 base and the J segment 6 bases; nucleotides outside the gene matches: 3. This CDR3 is built from 14 residues. CDR1 is SGHRS, CDR2 YFSETQ, per germline. DNA for the CDR3: TGCGCCAGCAGCTTGATGGGGACTAGCAATGAGCAGTTCTTC. Its protein is CASSLMGTSNEQFF.

The chain has TRBV2 and TRBJ2-7, with D maybe TRBD1 (6 bases). The germline V gene has CDR1 SNHLY and CDR2 FYNNEI. V gave up 6 bases and J gave up 1 base, with 19 bases separating them. This CDR3 is built from 16 residues. The CDR3 reads CASRDTSGHRSYEQYF. The CDR3 nucleotides are TGTGCCAGCAGGGATACTTCGGGACACCGATCCTACGAGCAGTACTTC.

This chain connects TRBV11-3 to TRBJ2-6; D is perhaps TRBD1 (5 bases). The V end was cut by 8 bases, the J end by 1 base, with 15 bases between. The length of the CDR3 is 16 residues. The germline gives CDR1 SGHNT, CDR2 YENEEA. CDR3 DNA: TGTGCCAGCGGCCGGTGGGGCCAGTCTGGGGCCAACGTCCTGACTTTC. Translation: CASGRWGQSGANVLTF.

The chain joins TRBV5-1 to TRBJ1-4; TRBD1 agrees at 8 bases. The V gene end was trimmed by 3 bases and the J gene end by 0 bases; junction bases not matched to a gene: 7. The CDR3 spans 17 residues. The germline gives CDR1 SGHRS, CDR2 YFSETQ. The CDR3 DNA sequence: TGCGCCAGCAGCTACGGACAGGGTGTGTCAACTAATGAAAAACTGTTTTTT. The encoded protein is CASSYGQGVSTNEKLFF.